This entry lists 6 T cell receptor beta chains sequenced from one sample in a study of shared clonotypes between healthy human individuals. Naive CD8 cells lacked CD45RO, underwent positive selection for CCR7 and left out terminally differentiated effector memory CD45RA+ cells. Profiling relied on immunoSEQ multiplex PCR, and the TCRdb table lists in-frame clones only, not all of them. The top ten clones hold about 1.7% of a sample with some 2.1 million clones, 93% of them seen once. Input material: naive CD8+ T cells from PBMCs. These TCRs come from a man between 18 and 35 years old in good health. Some clones in this sample may be carry-over from other donors' samples.

The chain has TRBV19 and TRBJ1-5, with a possible D match to TRBD1 (6 bases). The CDR3 runs 16 residues. The ends were cut back, 5 bases at V and 6 bases at J, with 20 bases in the middle. The germline V gene encodes CDR1 LNHDA and CDR2 SQIVND (reference sequence). CDR3 DNA sequence: TGTGCCAGTAGTTTAGGGGGGGGCGGAATCTCTCAGCCCCAGCATTTT. Its protein product is CASSLGGGGISQPQHF. The variable domain in full, completed from reference TRBV19 and TRBJ1-5, reads DGGITQSPKYLFRKEGQNVTLSCEQNLNHDAMYWYRQDPGQGLRLIYYSQIVNDFQKGDIAEGYSVSREKKESFPLTVTSAQKNPTAFYLCASSLGGGGISQPQHFGDGTRLSIL.

This clone appeared a few times. The V gene is TRBV10-3, the J gene TRBJ1-1, with a possible D match to TRBD1 (6 bases). V was clipped by 8 bases and J by 1 base, with 11 bases between them. Germline V CDR1 and CDR2: ENHRY, SYGVKD. The CDR3 is 13 residues long. The CDR3 DNA reads TGTGCCATCGGGGCAGGGGCGAACACTGAAGCTTTCTTT. This translates into CAIGAGANTEAFF.

In regard to this clone: The same CDR3 is also encoded by other DNA sequences in this sample. This sequence joins TRBV9 and TRBJ2-3; D not certain. The germline gives CDR1 SGDLS, CDR2 YYNGEE. Deletions cut 1 base from V and 0 bases from J, with 9 bases between. The CDR3 has 15 amino acids. The CDR3 region is CASSVSGLSTDTQYF. The CDR3 bases are TGTGCCAGCAGCGTATCCGGGCTTAGCACAGATACGCAGTATTTT.

The genes are TRBV25-1 and TRBJ2-1, with D possibly being TRBD2 (5 bases). Germline values: CDR1 MGHDK, CDR2 SYGVNS. Between the trimmed V and J ends, which lost 4 bases and 10 bases, there was a span of 14 bases. This CDR3 region has 13 residues. In nucleotides, the CDR3 is TGTGCCAGCAGTGTGAGGGATTCTAGCGAGCAGTTCTTC. Residues: CASSVRDSSEQFF.

The rearrangement uses TRBV9 and TRBJ2-1, with D possibly matching TRBD1 (7 bases). CDR1 is SGDLS, CDR2 YYNGEE, per germline. The CDR3 length is 12 residues. The V and J ends lost 7 bases and 6 bases respectively, with 11 bases between them. The DNA of the CDR3 is TGTGCCAGCGGGGGGACAGTCAATGAGCAGTTCTTC. This codes for CASGGTVNEQFF.

This rearrangement joins TRBV15 to TRBJ2-3, with D maybe TRBD2 (7 bases). The V end was cut by 3 bases, the J end by 2 bases, with 15 bases between. Germline V gene sequence: CDR1 LNHNV, CDR2 YYDKDF (reference sequence). This CDR3 is built from 16 residues. The CDR3 spells CATSRGRGGLTDTQYF. CDR3 DNA sequence: TGTGCCACCAGCAGGGGGAGGGGGGGCCTCACAGATACGCAGTATTTT.